Below, one T cell receptor (beta chain) is given with its context. This clone's antigen is unknown. Base qualities were left out, and no much larger clone turns up one base away. This record belongs to a study of OX40 agonist ivuxolimab in advanced cancers. The study in broad terms: Ivuxolimab was an agonistic, fully human IgG2 monoclonal antibody directed against OX40 (CD134), a costimulatory receptor. Intravenous ivuxolimab was administered to patients every 2 weeks at six dose levels: 0.01, 0.1, 0.3, 1.5, 3 and 10 mg/kg. Partial responses occurred in three dose-escalation patients: two with cutaneous melanoma and one with hepatocellular carcinoma. Of the roughly 54 patients in dose escalation, about 20 had hepatocellular carcinoma, approximately 15 had melanoma, 9 had renal cell carcinoma and 9 had head and neck cancer. Prior anti-PD-1, anti-PD-L1 or anti-CTLA-4 therapy was permitted, and about two fifths of dose-escalation patients had received checkpoint inhibitors. The purpose of peripheral TCRbeta sequencing was to test whether ivuxolimab changed TCR sequence diversity and led to clonal T-cell expansion. A male proportion of around 83% and a mean age of approximately 55 years, ranging from roughly 20 to 80, were recorded for the dose-escalation cohort. The paper describes the monotherapy dose-escalation part (N ≈ 51 patients) of the phase I trial of ivuxolimab. Broad study findings and their caveats: Antigen specificity was not determined for the clonally expanded peripheral T cells. At doses from 0.1 to 3.0 mg/kg, clonal expansion was seen in both CD4+ and CD8+ blood T cells between baseline and week 6. In partial responders in the 0.1-3.0 mg/kg groups, normalized peripheral clonal expansion was found to be among the lowest, especially among CD8+ T cells. Low levels of normalized T-cell clonal expansion were also seen in some patients who did not respond. After ivuxolimab, expanded clones were on average more numerous among CD8+ T cells than among CD4+ T cells.

The trial excluded patients who had a history of autoimmune disease or were on systemic immunosuppression. Peripheral blood for TCR sequencing was collected from all dose cohorts at baseline, on cycle 4 day 1, and on cycle 7 day 1. Samples were obtained from an open-label, multicenter, first-in-human phase I dose-escalation trial of ivuxolimab. Adults with locally advanced or metastatic head and neck squamous cell, hepatocellular, melanoma or renal cell carcinoma were enrolled in the trial. Before TCR sequencing, CD4+ T cells and CD8+ T cells were sorted from peripheral blood as separate populations. V and J lose 6 bases and 3 bases, and a span of 15 bases separates them. The CDR3 runs 15 amino acids, cysteine and phenylalanine included. Solely the CDR3 DNA is kept, with 45 bases framed from the first base. The germline V gene provides CDR1 LGHNA and CDR2 YSLEER. Genomic DNA was extracted from sorted cells for sequencing of the TCRbeta CDR3 region. The immunoSEQ Assay was used to sequence the TCRbeta CDR3 regions. TCRdb limited this immuneACCESS table to in-frame rearrangements with V and J called. A share of clones is missing; checked studies link under half to unresolved V genes, and the rest is unexplained. The sample records tens of thousands of clones, around 91% of which are singletons. The top ten hold about 6% of the sample.

The sequence came from an adult with an advanced solid tumor such as melanoma, head and neck, liver or kidney cancer. The material sequenced was CD4+ or CD8+ T cells sorted from blood, taken in a trial of the OX40 agonist ivuxolimab. The chain is assembled from TRBV4-3 and TRBJ2-1; TRBD2 might be the D gene, on 5 matching bases. DNA sequence: TGCGCCAGCAGTCCCCGGGAAGCCCGCTACAATGAGCAGTTCTTC. The translation is CASSPREARYNEQFF.